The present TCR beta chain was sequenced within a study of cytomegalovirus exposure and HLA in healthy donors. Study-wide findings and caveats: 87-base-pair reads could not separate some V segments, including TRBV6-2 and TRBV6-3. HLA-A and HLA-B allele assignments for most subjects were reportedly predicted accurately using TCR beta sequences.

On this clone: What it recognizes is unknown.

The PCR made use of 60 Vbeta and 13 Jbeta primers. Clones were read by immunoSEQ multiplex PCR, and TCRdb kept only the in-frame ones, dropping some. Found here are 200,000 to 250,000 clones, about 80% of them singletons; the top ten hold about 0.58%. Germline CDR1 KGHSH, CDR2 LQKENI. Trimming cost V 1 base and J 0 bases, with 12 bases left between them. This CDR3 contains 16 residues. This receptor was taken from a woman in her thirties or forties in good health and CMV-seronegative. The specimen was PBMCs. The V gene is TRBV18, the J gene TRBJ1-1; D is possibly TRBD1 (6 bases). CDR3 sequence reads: CASSPRQGKMNTEAFF. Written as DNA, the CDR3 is TGTGCCAGCTCACCACGTCAGGGGAAAATGAACACTGAAGCTTTCTTT.